The 28 T cell receptor beta chains listed next were all sequenced from one sample in a study of blood T cell repertoires in COVID-19. The repertoire was sequenced with immunoSEQ multiplex PCR; TCRdb's copy has only in-frame clones and lacks some. The sample shows about 140,000 clones, about 91% of them seen only once. The sequencing input was peripheral blood. These receptors all stem from a woman aged 50 to 60 with acute or convalescent COVID-19.

The chain recombines TRBV12-3 or TRBV12-4 with TRBJ1-1; TRBD1 agrees at 8 bases. Losses at the gene ends were 5 bases for V and 3 bases for J; bases not matched to a gene: 2. The CDR3 spans 13 residues. CDR3 DNA sequence: TGTGCCAGCAGTACCAGGGGGCACACTGAAGCTTTCTTT. Translated: CASSTRGHTEAFF.

The chain is built from TRBV5-6 and TRBJ2-7; D possibly corresponds to TRBD1 (5 bases). The CDR3 runs 13 residues. The V and J ends lost 2 bases and 2 bases respectively, with 8 bases between them. CDR1 and CDR2 (germline): SGHDT, YYEEEE. The CDR3 nucleotides read TGTGCCAGCAGCTTCAGGGCTCCCTACGAGCAGTACTTC. Protein: CASSFRAPYEQYF.

The chain is built from TRBV27 and TRBJ2-2; D gene uncertain. Trimming stripped 6 bases from V and 7 bases from J, with 18 bases between. The germline gives CDR1 MNHEY, CDR2 SMNVEV (reference sequence). CDR3 length: 15 residues. This CDR3 is CASSPMRGARGELFF. The CDR3 nucleotides read TGTGCCAGCAGCCCAATGAGAGGTGCACGCGGGGAGCTGTTTTTT.

About this clone: The sample has other DNA sequences that encode this CDR3 too. The chain is built from TRBV27 and TRBJ1-5; D is unresolved. Germline assignment: CDR1 MNHEY and CDR2 SMNVEV (reference sequence). Trimming shortened V by 2 bases and J by 1 base, and 6 bases separated the two germline ends. The CDR3 extends over 14 amino acids. DNA for the CDR3: TGTGCCAGCAGTTTAAGCAGGAGCAATCAGCCCCAGCATTTT. It yields the protein CASSLSRSNQPQHF.

This chain links TRBV5-8 with TRBJ2-3; 7 bases fit TRBD1. The CDR3 is made up of 16 amino acids. With 3 bases clipped from V and 2 bases from J, the junction kept 9 bases outside the gene matches. The germline V gene has CDR1 SGHTS and CDR2 YDEGEE. In nucleotides, the CDR3 is TGTGCCAGCAGCTCTTTCAGGGGGATCCACACAGATACGCAGTATTTT. Its translation is CASSSFRGIHTDTQYF.

This clone was seen just once. V usage is TRBV5-1 and J usage is TRBJ1-4; D unclear. V lost 1 base, J lost 0 bases, and 7 bases lay in between. The CDR3 is 15 residues long. The germline V gene has CDR1 SGHRS and CDR2 YFSETQ. The CDR3 loop reads CASSLLASTNEKLFF. CDR3 bases: TGCGCCAGCAGCTTGTTAGCTTCAACTAATGAAAAACTGTTTTTT.

The chain joins TRBV2 to TRBJ2-1; D might be TRBD1 (6 bases). Germline CDR1 is SNHLY and CDR2 is FYNNEI. Trimming took 11 bases from V and 1 from J, leaving 18 bases between them. There are 15 residues in the CDR3. The CDR3 loop reads CAPTGSFTSYNEQFF. The CDR3 region has the DNA TGTGCCCCGACAGGCAGTTTCACTTCCTACAATGAGCAGTTCTTC.

This chain links TRBV7-8 with TRBJ1-2; 8 bases fit TRBD1. The germline CDR1 and CDR2 sequences are SGHVS and FQNEAQ. V lost 4 bases, J lost 4 bases, and 5 bases stayed unmatched. The CDR3 is 14 residues long. The CDR3 loop reads CASSSTGTGYGYTF. The CDR3 DNA is TGTGCCAGCAGCTCTACCGGGACAGGCTATGGCTACACCTTC.

The rearrangement links TRBV7-8 to TRBJ2-3; 13 nucleotides match TRBD2. The CDR3 loop spans 17 amino acids. J gave up 2 bases and V 2 bases, and 4 bases lay outside the gene matches. The germline CDR1 and CDR2 sequences are SGHVS and FQNEAQ. The CDR3, as DNA: TGTGCCAGCAGCTTAACGGGACTAGCGGGATACACAGATACGCAGTATTTT. Translating it yields CASSLTGLAGYTDTQYF.

This chain joins TRBV30 and TRBJ1-2; 7 bases line up with TRBD1. The CDR3 length is 13 residues. Germline CDR1 and CDR2: GTSNPN and SVGIG (reference sequence). V gave up 0 bases and J gave up 4 bases; unmatched junction bases: 2. The CDR3 loop reads CAWSVQGIYGYTF. In DNA, the CDR3 is TGTGCCTGGAGTGTACAGGGGATCTATGGCTACACCTTC.

In this sample, this clone turned up once. The chain has TRBV24-1 and TRBJ2-5; the D gene is possibly TRBD1 (5 bases). The CDR3 consists of 16 residues. Looked up from germline, CDR1 is KGHDR and CDR2 is SFDVKD. The germline V and J ends were trimmed by 4 bases and 2 bases, with 16 bases remaining between them. CDR3 in DNA: TGTGCCACCAGTGACGTGGCCTCGCGGACACAAGAGACCCAGTACTTC. This codes for CATSDVASRTQETQYF.

This chain uses TRBV15 with TRBJ1-5; 10 nucleotides agree with TRBD1. In germline, CDR1 is LNHNV, CDR2 YYDKDF (reference sequence). The CDR3 sequence is 18 residues long. J gave up 2 bases and V 4 bases, and 11 bases lay outside the gene matches. Written as DNA, the CDR3 is TGTGCCACCAGCACGGGGACAGGGGCTCTTAGGGGCAATCAGCCCCAGCATTTT. Translation: CATSTGTGALRGNQPQHF. Full variable domain (remainder filled in from reference TRBV15 and TRBJ1-5): DAMVIQNPRYQVTQFGKPVTLSCSQTLNHNVMYWYQQKSSQAPKLLFHYYDKDFNNEADTPDNFQSRRPNTSFCFLDIRSPGLGDTAMYLCATSTGTGALRGNQPQHFGDGTRLSIL.

The V gene is TRBV14, the J gene TRBJ1-6; D gene ambiguous. Germline V gene data show CDR1 as SGHDN and CDR2 as FVKESK. The CDR3 covers 14 residues. Trimming pared 0 bases from V and 3 bases from J, leaving 3 bases between. CDR3 sequence reads: CASSQDGYNSPLHF. The CDR3 bases are TGTGCCAGCAGCCAAGACGGCTATAATTCACCCCTCCACTTT.

This chain joins TRBV7-2 and TRBJ2-7; 7 bases are a match to TRBD1. Unmatched junction bases numbered 6, after V lost 5 bases and J lost 5 bases. The CDR3 spans 13 residues. CDR1 and CDR2 (germline): SGHTA, FQGNSA. The DNA of the CDR3 is TGTGCCAGCAGCGAACGACAGGGCCACGAGCAGTACTTC. Translation gives CASSERQGHEQYF.

This clone showed up just a few times. This sequence joins TRBV19 and TRBJ2-2; D possibly corresponds to TRBD1 (6 bases). V lost 0 bases and J lost 3, with 14 bases in between. Germline assignment: CDR1 LNHDA and CDR2 SQIVND (reference sequence). This CDR3 is 17 amino acids long. The CDR3 DNA sequence: TGTGCCAGTAGTATAGATCACGAGGACAGATACACCGGGGAGCTGTTTTTT. It is translated as CASSIDHEDRYTGELFF.

The CDR3 is CSVGGGEMTGSAYEQYF. The CDR3 DNA reads TGCAGCGTTGGAGGTGGGGAAATGACAGGGAGTGCCTACGAGCAGTACTTC. The V and J genes are TRBV29-1 and TRBJ2-7; 7 bases agree with TRBD1. From germline, CDR1 is SQVTM and CDR2 ANQGSEA. The CDR3 runs 17 residues. Germline trimming cut 4 bases from V and 2 bases from J; bases unmatched to any gene: 17.

The chain is built from TRBV5-6 and TRBJ2-7, with TRBD2 matching 7 bases. Germline trimming cut 5 bases from V and 2 bases from J; bases unmatched to any gene: 4. The CDR3 totals 13 residues. Germline-derived CDR1 and CDR2 are SGHDT and YYEEEE. CDR3 coding DNA: TGTGCCAGCAGGAGCGGGGCGGCCTACGAGCAGTACTTC. This translates into CASRSGAAYEQYF.

This chain connects TRBV1 to TRBJ2-1; TRBD2 reflects the table's D call only, with no check against the DNA. TRBV1 is assigned pseudogene status. CDR3 length equals 19 residues. This CDR3 is CTSSLRAGLASSSYNEQFF. CDR3 sequence (DNA): TGCACCAGCAGCCTTAGGGCGGGACTAGCGTCGAGCTCCTACAATGAGCAGTTCTTC.

The V gene is TRBV3-1 (or the pseudogene TRBV3-2), the J gene TRBJ2-7, with TRBD2 identical over 8 bases. The V and J ends lost 4 bases and 1 base, in that order; junction bases with no gene match: 9. Germline CDR1 LGHDT, CDR2 YNNKEL (reference sequence). This CDR3 is built from 16 residues. CDR3 loop: CASSPGGGQGSYEQYF. CDR3 nucleotide sequence: TGTGCCAGCAGCCCCGGGGGGGGGCAGGGATCCTACGAGCAGTACTTC.

J is TRBJ2-3 and V is TRBV5-4; TRBD2 matches at 11 bases. The germline CDR1 and CDR2 sequences are SGHNT and YYREEE (reference sequence). The length of the CDR3 is 16 residues. The trim removed 4 bases at V and 5 bases at J, leaving 9 bases unmatched. Written as DNA, the CDR3 is TGTGCCAGCAGCCTAATAGCGGGGGGGCCCGGAGATACGCAGTATTTT. It yields the protein CASSLIAGGPGDTQYF. The full variable domain, rest sourced from reference TRBV5-4 and TRBJ2-3, is ETGVTQSPTHLIKTRGQQVTLRCSSQSGHNTVSWYQQALGQGPQFIFQYYREEENGRGNFPPRFSGLQFPNYSSELNVNALELDDSALYLCASSLIAGGPGDTQYFGPGTRLTVL.

The rearrangement links TRBV30 to TRBJ1-6; D call uncertain. This CDR3 comprises 16 residues. Germline V lookup: CDR1 GTSNPN, CDR2 SVGIG (reference sequence). Trimming took 3 bases from V and 0 from J, leaving 12 bases between them. The CDR3 here is CAWRSRGSSYNSPLHF. The CDR3 nucleotides read TGTGCCTGGAGATCTCGAGGAAGCTCCTATAATTCACCCCTCCACTTT.

The chain employs TRBV5-1 and TRBJ2-2; TRBD1 matches 7 bases. This CDR3 is 16 amino acids long. Germline loops: CDR1 SGHRS, CDR2 YFSETQ. V shed 7 bases and J 3 bases; nucleotides not matched to a gene: 12. The DNA for the CDR3 is TGCGCCAGCCGTAAGATACAGGGGTCACACACCGGGGAGCTGTTTTTT. Its translation is CASRKIQGSHTGELFF. The full variable domain, in which reference TRBV5-1 and TRBJ2-2 provide the parts outside the CDR3, is KAGVTQTPRYLIKTRGQQVTLSCSPISGHRSVSWYQQTPGQGLQFLFEYFSETQRNKGNFPGRFSGRQFSNSRSEMNVSTLELGDSALYLCASRKIQGSHTGELFFGEGSRLTVL.

The V call is TRBV3-1 (or the pseudogene TRBV3-2), the J call TRBJ1-3, with D possibly matching TRBD1 (6 bases). CDR1 is LGHDT and CDR2 is YNNKEL in the germline V gene (reference sequence). The CDR3 totals 16 residues. Trimming shortened V by 4 bases and J by 0 bases, and 13 bases separated the two germline ends. CDR3 amino acids: CASSLTRGSSGNTIYF. The CDR3 nucleotides are TGTGCCAGCAGCCTAACCAGGGGATCCTCTGGAAACACCATATATTTT.

V is TRBV25-1 and J is TRBJ2-7; D remains ambiguous. CDR3 length: 15 residues. V dropped 4 bases and J dropped 4 bases, with 17 bases sitting between them. Germline V lookup: CDR1 MGHDK, CDR2 SYGVNS. The CDR3 spells CASSADQALPYEQYF. The CDR3 nucleotides read TGTGCCAGCAGTGCCGACCAGGCCCTACCGTACGAGCAGTACTTC.

V gene TRBV10-1 combines with J gene TRBJ2-7; 9 nucleotides line up with TRBD1. The germline CDR1 and CDR2 sequences are WNHNN and SYGVQD (reference sequence). V lost 0 bases, J lost 0 bases, and 12 bases stayed unmatched. The CDR3 totals 19 residues. CDR3 sequence (DNA): TGCGCCAGCAGTGAGTCGGGGACAGGGCCAGGGAGTAGCTCCTACGAGCAGTACTTC. It specifies CASSESGTGPGSSSYEQYF.

The J gene is TRBJ1-1, the V gene TRBV29-1; D gene unclear. The V end was cut by 3 bases, the J end by 5 bases, with 13 bases between. This CDR3 has 13 residues. In germline, CDR1 is SQVTM, CDR2 ANQGSEA. CDR3 residues: CSVDGYGLTEAFF. In DNA form, the CDR3 reads TGCAGCGTTGATGGGTACGGGTTGACTGAAGCTTTCTTT.

The V gene is TRBV6-5, the J gene TRBJ2-7; 9 bases align to TRBD1. From germline, CDR1 is MNHEY and CDR2 SVGAGI. The V and J ends lost 6 bases and 3 bases, in that order; junction bases with no gene match: 9. The CDR3 spans 15 residues. The CDR3: CASRSPGQGNYEQYF. In DNA, the CDR3 is TGTGCCAGCAGGTCCCCGGGACAGGGTAACTACGAGCAGTACTTC.

The chain combines TRBV5-1 with TRBJ1-1, with unresolved D. This CDR3 contains 11 residues. CDR1 is SGHRS and CDR2 is YFSETQ in the germline V gene. Trimming shortened V by 1 base and J by 11 bases, and 9 bases separated the two germline ends. The CDR3 reads CASSLIGEAFF. CDR3 coding DNA: TGCGCCAGCAGCTTGATCGGGGAGGCTTTCTTT.